These 17 T cell receptor beta chains originate from one sample sequenced in a study of cytomegalovirus exposure and HLA in healthy donors. 60 Vbeta and 13 Jbeta primers were used in PCR. Measured with immunoSEQ multiplex PCR; TCRdb has only the in-frame clones, and not every one. The sample consists of under 120,000 clones, about 80% of them appearing once. The sample consisted of PBMCs. The source of these receptors is a woman aged 40 to 50 in good health and CMV-seronegative.

The V and J genes are TRBV5-1 and TRBJ2-3, with 9 bases matching TRBD2. The ends lost 5 bases at V and 2 bases at J; junction bases unmatched: 6. CDR1 and CDR2 from the germline V gene are SGHRS and YFSETQ. This CDR3 spans 15 amino acids. CDR3 DNA sequence: TGCGCCAGCAGTCCAGGCGGGGGGGACACAGATACGCAGTATTTT. It codes for CASSPGGGDTDTQYF.

This CDR3 reads CASRPQQGTQPQHF. CDR3 coding DNA: TGTGCCAGCAGGCCCCAACAGGGTACTCAGCCCCAGCATTTT. The V gene is TRBV28, the J gene TRBJ1-5; D might be TRBD1 (6 bases). Germline V gene lookup returns CDR1 MDHEN and CDR2 SYDVKM. The CDR3 spans 14 residues. Trimming took 6 bases from V and 6 from J, leaving 15 bases between them.

This chain joins TRBV27 and TRBJ1-1, with TRBD1 identical over 9 bases. Germline V gives CDR1 MNHEY, CDR2 SMNVEV (reference sequence). V trimming: 5 bases; J trimming: 0 bases; junction bases outside the gene matches: 7. The CDR3 runs to 16 residues. The CDR3 sequence: CASSPWGQGLNTEAFF. Here the CDR3 DNA reads TGTGCCAGCAGTCCCTGGGGACAGGGCTTGAACACTGAAGCTTTCTTT.

The chain employs TRBV27 and TRBJ1-1; no clear D. Deletions cut 2 bases from V and 6 bases from J, with 10 bases between. This CDR3 has 13 residues. From germline, CDR1 is MNHEY and CDR2 SMNVEV (reference sequence). In nucleotides, the CDR3 is TGTGCCAGCAGTTTACGGGGAGGGCCTGAAGCTTTCTTT. Residues: CASSLRGGPEAFF.

The V and J genes are TRBV7-2 and TRBJ1-3; no firm D call. The V gene lost 0 bases and the J gene lost 2 bases, with 14 bases spanning the gap. The germline V gene has CDR1 SGHTA and CDR2 FQGNSA. This CDR3 has 17 amino acids. CDR3 loop: CASSLALEGLAGNTIYF. The CDR3, as DNA: TGTGCCAGCAGCTTAGCGCTCGAGGGATTGGCTGGAAACACCATATATTTT.

The rearrangement joins TRBV28 to TRBJ1-4; D not resolved. CDR3 length equals 12 residues. The V end was cut by 4 bases, the J end by 5 bases, with 5 bases between. Per germline, CDR1 MDHEN and CDR2 SYDVKM. CDR3 region: CASSSRNEKLFF. The CDR3 nucleotides are TGTGCCAGCAGTTCCAGAAATGAAAAACTGTTTTTT. Looking up the rest from reference TRBV28 and TRBJ1-4 gives the full variable domain: DVKVTQSSRYLVKRTGEKVFLECVQDMDHENMFWYRQDPGLGLRLIYFSYDVKMKEKGDIPEGYSVSREKKERFSLILESASTNQTSMYLCASSSRNEKLFFGSGTQLSVL.

This clone occurred a few times. The rearrangement joins TRBV6-6 to TRBJ2-7, with 7 positions matching TRBD2. The germline CDR1 and CDR2 sequences are MNHNY and SVGAGI (reference sequence). Unmatched junction bases numbered 9, after V lost 11 bases and J lost 5 bases. The CDR3 is made up of 12 amino acids. This CDR3 is CAFGGTRDEQYF. The CDR3 nucleotides are TGTGCCTTCGGGGGGACCAGGGACGAGCAGTACTTC.

The chain recombines TRBV4-3 with TRBJ2-1; D not resolved. In germline, CDR1 is LGHNA, CDR2 YSLEER. The ends were cut back, 0 bases at V and 4 bases at J, with 4 bases in the middle. The length of the CDR3 is 13 residues. The DNA for the CDR3 is TGCGCCAGCAGCCAAGATCTTTACAATGAGCAGTTCTTC. Amino acid sequence: CASSQDLYNEQFF.

The chain is built from TRBV2 and TRBJ1-4, with D possibly TRBD1 on 6 matching bases. Germline V lookup: CDR1 SNHLY, CDR2 FYNNEI. CDR3 size: 15 residues. Trimming took 8 bases from V and 2 from J, leaving 15 bases between them. The CDR3 DNA is TGTGCCAGCCATGCGTCTAGGGGGACTAATGAAAAACTGTTTTTT. Its translation is CASHASRGTNEKLFF.

V and J are TRBV5-1 and TRBJ2-6; no clear D. Germline assignment: CDR1 SGHRS and CDR2 YFSETQ. The CDR3 totals 14 residues. The germline V and J ends were trimmed by 5 bases and 0 bases, with 6 bases remaining between them. The CDR3 protein is CASSHPSGANVLTF. CDR3 coding DNA: TGCGCCAGCAGTCATCCCTCTGGGGCCAACGTCCTGACTTTC.

The gene calls are TRBV28 and TRBJ2-2; D is ambiguous. The V gene lost 5 bases and the J gene lost 8 bases, with 12 bases spanning the gap. The CDR3 is 13 residues long. Per germline, CDR1 MDHEN and CDR2 SYDVKM. The CDR3 sequence is CASSPPSLGELFF. As DNA, the CDR3 is TGTGCCAGCAGTCCCCCTTCCTTAGGGGAGCTGTTTTTT.

The gene calls are TRBV28 and TRBJ2-4; TRBD1 is a possible D gene (6 bases). This CDR3 has 14 amino acids. The germline V gene has CDR1 MDHEN and CDR2 SYDVKM. Trimming pared 9 bases from V and 5 bases from J, leaving 17 bases between. In nucleotides, the CDR3 is TGTGCCAGTCTGCCCAGGGGATGGGAAAACATTCAGTACTTC. Translated, it gives CASLPRGWENIQYF.

This clone has only a few counts. The rearrangement links TRBV6-1 to TRBJ2-4; perhaps TRBD2 as D (5 bases). V lost 6 bases to trimming and J lost 7 bases, with 13 bases between them. Germline CDR1 MNHNS, CDR2 SASEGT. CDR3 length: 13 residues. CDR3 sequence: CASSGQRVNIQYF. CDR3 nucleotide sequence: TGTGCCAGCAGCGGGCAGAGGGTGAACATTCAGTACTTC.

The chain combines TRBV6-6 with TRBJ1-1; 9 bases match TRBD1. V shed 7 bases and J 1 base; nucleotides not matched to a gene: 10. This CDR3 contains 16 residues. Germline V gives CDR1 MNHNY, CDR2 SVGAGI (reference sequence). As DNA, the CDR3 is TGTGCCAGCACCCCAGAACCGGGACAGGGGAACACTGAAGCTTTCTTT. It translates to CASTPEPGQGNTEAFF.

In DNA form, the CDR3 reads TGTGCCAGCAGTAAGAAGGGGGTGTTTGGCACCGGGGAGCTGTTTTTT. Translating it yields CASSKKGVFGTGELFF. The chain uses TRBV28 and TRBJ2-2; possibly TRBD1 for D (6 bases). Germline V gene lookup returns CDR1 MDHEN and CDR2 SYDVKM. V gave up 5 bases and J gave up 4 bases, with 17 bases separating them. This CDR3 has 16 amino acids.

V usage is TRBV7-2 and J usage is TRBJ2-3, with 7 bases matching TRBD2. There are 13 residues in the CDR3. V was pared by 1 base and J by 6 bases, with 1 base of the junction left unmatched. Germline-derived CDR1 and CDR2 are SGHTA and FQGNSA. CDR3 residues: CASSLGLADTQYF. CDR3 in DNA: TGTGCCAGCAGCTTAGGACTAGCTGATACGCAGTATTTT. Using reference TRBV7-2 and TRBJ2-3 for the parts outside the CDR3, the full variable domain is GAGVSQSPSNKVTEKGKDVELRCDPISGHTALYWYRQSLGQGLEFLIYFQGNSAPDKSGLPSDRFSAERTGGSVSTLTIQRTQQEDSAVYLCASSLGLADTQYFGPGTRLTVL.

This clone was found a few times. CDR3 coding DNA: TGTGCCAGCAGCCAGGAAGTTAGCGGGAGGGCCAAGGATACGCAGTATTTT. It yields the protein CASSQEVSGRAKDTQYF. The rearrangement links TRBV4-2 to TRBJ2-3, with 11 positions matching TRBD2. Per germline, CDR1 LGHNA and CDR2 YNFKEQ. This CDR3 region has 17 residues. Germline trimming cut 3 bases from V and 6 bases from J; bases unmatched to any gene: 11.